These 28 T cell receptor beta chains came from one sample sequenced in a study of CD4 T cells in relation to SARS-CoV-2 and coronaviruses. Their antigens remain unidentified. Generated by immunoSEQ multiplex PCR, the TCRdb table keeps only in-frame clones and is missing some. The sample consists of 20,000 to 25,000 clones, 60% to 80% of them appearing once. Before the COVID-19 pandemic, during about 2010-2018, CD4+ T cells were taken from unexposed donors. CD4+ T cells were isolated from the cells after 10 days of culture. Specimen: CD4+ T cells from PBMCs, cultured in vitro. The receptors were gathered from a human donor in good health.

V is TRBV9 and J is TRBJ1-2; D possibly corresponds to TRBD1 (5 bases). V was shortened by 0 bases and J by 4 bases, with 13 bases between the two germline ends. The CDR3 covers 15 residues. CDR1 SGDLS and CDR2 YYNGEE come from the germline V gene. The CDR3 loop is CASSVAQGSPYGYTF. CDR3 nucleotide sequence: TGTGCCAGCAGCGTAGCCCAGGGAAGTCCCTATGGCTACACCTTC.

CDR3 nucleotide sequence: TGTGCCAGCAGTTACTCCGCCGCTGGAAATGGCTACACCTTC. Translated, it gives CASSYSAAGNGYTF. This rearrangement joins TRBV6-2 or TRBV6-3 to TRBJ1-2; D not resolved. CDR1 and CDR2 from the germline V gene are MNHEY and SVGEGT. The CDR3 sequence is 14 residues long. Trimming left V 0 bases short and J 6 bases short, with 11 bases between.

This chain links TRBV28 with TRBJ2-5; a weak D match, TRBD2 (7 bases). Trimming pared 6 bases from V and 6 bases from J, leaving 17 bases between. This CDR3 spans 14 amino acids. Germline V lookup: CDR1 MDHEN, CDR2 SYDVKM. Written as DNA, the CDR3 is TGTGCCAGCAGCAACTGGGGGGGGGCAAAGACCCAGTACTTC. Translating gives CASSNWGGAKTQYF.

This clone was detected only a few times. This rearrangement joins TRBV4-1 to TRBJ2-1; 11 bases map to TRBD2. V was clipped by 3 bases and J by 2 bases; unmatched bases: 3. Germline V lookup: CDR1 MGHRA, CDR2 YSYEKL. This CDR3 is 16 amino acids long. The CDR3 DNA reads TGCGCCAGCAGCCATGGGACTAGCGGCACCTACAATGAGCAGTTCTTC. Its protein is CASSHGTSGTYNEQFF.

The V and J genes are TRBV6-1 and TRBJ2-3; D is perhaps TRBD2 (5 bases). Germline CDR1 is MNHNS and CDR2 is SASEGT. Trimming took 2 bases from V and 2 from J, leaving 11 bases between them. This CDR3 spans 15 amino acids. This CDR3 is CASSELATNTDTQYF. The CDR3 DNA follows: TGTGCCAGCAGTGAATTAGCGACTAACACAGATACGCAGTATTTT.

V is TRBV5-5 and J is TRBJ1-1; no definite D call. The germline V and J ends were trimmed by 0 bases and 1 base, with 7 bases remaining between them. The CDR3 length is 14 residues. The V gene's germline CDR1 is SGHKS and CDR2 YYEKEE (reference sequence). The chain's CDR3 is CASSLEHQNTEAFF. The CDR3 nucleotides read TGTGCCAGCAGCTTGGAACACCAGAACACTGAAGCTTTCTTT.

The gene calls are TRBV7-9 and TRBJ1-1; no clear D gene. V lost 4 bases and J lost 4, with 13 bases in between. Germline CDR1 and CDR2: SEHNR and FQNEAQ (reference sequence). The CDR3 length is 14 residues. CDR3 sequence: CASSSDPWATEAFF. DNA for the CDR3: TGTGCCAGCAGCTCAGATCCGTGGGCCACTGAAGCTTTCTTT.

This clone was detected a few times. The CDR3 here is CATSDRGTRGMDAQYF. In nucleotides, the CDR3 is TGTGCCACCAGTGACCGAGGGACAAGAGGAATGGATGCGCAGTACTTC. V is TRBV24-1 and J is TRBJ2-7; weak D call: TRBD1 (6 bases). V was cut by 4 bases and J by 9 bases, with 24 bases left in between. In germline, CDR1 is KGHDR, CDR2 SFDVKD. The CDR3 has 16 residues.

V usage is TRBV5-1 and J usage is TRBJ2-5; 9 nucleotides match TRBD1. The germline V gene has CDR1 SGHRS and CDR2 YFSETQ. The ends lost 0 bases at V and 5 bases at J; junction bases unmatched: 14. The CDR3 length is 18 residues. The CDR3 bases are TGCGCCAGCAGCTTGGGACTTGGGGGGACAGGGAACACCGAGACCCAGTACTTC. Translated: CASSLGLGGTGNTETQYF.

The rearrangement joins TRBV24-1 to TRBJ2-1; TRBD2 is a possible D gene (7 bases). CDR3 length: 17 amino acids. CDR1 and CDR2 from the germline V gene are KGHDR and SFDVKD. V was clipped by 2 bases and J by 0 bases, with 13 bases between them. This CDR3 is CATSDSRGGASYNEQFF. The CDR3 nucleotides read TGTGCCACCAGTGATTCGAGGGGGGGGGCCTCCTACAATGAGCAGTTCTTC.

This clone occurred a few times. V and J are TRBV28 and TRBJ2-7; D is possibly TRBD1 or TRBD2 (6 bases each). Trimming took 7 bases from V and 9 from J, leaving 19 bases between them. Germline loops: CDR1 MDHEN, CDR2 SYDVKM. The CDR3 is made up of 13 amino acids. The CDR3 region is CASTPPGAIGQYF. The CDR3 nucleotides are TGTGCCAGCACTCCACCGGGGGCCATTGGGCAGTACTTC.

The V gene is TRBV7-9, the J gene TRBJ1-1; D possibly corresponds to TRBD1 (5 bases). Trimming pared 4 bases from V and 3 bases from J, leaving 9 bases between. Germline V gene data show CDR1 as SEHNR and CDR2 as FQNEAQ (reference sequence). The CDR3 is 13 amino acids. Written as DNA, the CDR3 is TGTGCCAGCAGCTCTCAGGGTGACACTGAAGCTTTCTTT. Amino acids: CASSSQGDTEAFF.

This chain connects TRBV20-1 to TRBJ2-1; 7 bases agree with TRBD2. The CDR3 covers 11 residues. With V trimmed by 6 bases and J by 8 bases, 4 bases remained unmatched. Germline CDR1 is DFQATT and CDR2 is SNEGSKA (reference sequence). CDR3 region: CSAVTSHEQFF. The CDR3 nucleotides are TGCAGTGCGGTGACTAGCCATGAGCAGTTCTTC.

The CDR3 DNA sequence: TGTGCCAGCAGTTCGCCTGCTGGCCCCACCGGGGAGCTGTTTTTT. This encodes CASSSPAGPTGELFF. The chain has TRBV28 and TRBJ2-2; D gene unclear. Trimming stripped 4 bases from V and 4 bases from J, with 13 bases between. The length of the CDR3 is 15 residues. CDR1 and CDR2 from the germline V gene are MDHEN and SYDVKM.

This clone appeared a few times. This chain uses TRBV5-1 with TRBJ2-1; 9 positions match TRBD2. The V gene's germline CDR1 is SGHRS and CDR2 YFSETQ. The CDR3 is made up of 15 amino acids. Trimming cost V 0 bases and J 9 bases; bases outside gene matches: 7. CDR3 amino acids: CASSLEGSREGEQFF. In DNA form, the CDR3 reads TGCGCCAGCAGCTTGGAAGGCTCGCGGGAGGGTGAGCAGTTCTTC.

J is TRBJ1-4 and V is TRBV18; D is unresolved. Trimming removed 3 bases from V and 7 bases from J, with 18 bases in between. The length of the CDR3 is 16 residues. Germline values: CDR1 KGHSH, CDR2 LQKENI. The CDR3 coding sequence is TGTGCCAGCTCACCTAGATCCGGCCAGTGGGGTGAAAAACTGTTTTTT. Residues: CASSPRSGQWGEKLFF.

This chain joins TRBV28 and TRBJ1-2; D gene ambiguous. Germline V gives CDR1 MDHEN, CDR2 SYDVKM. The CDR3 covers 13 residues. The ends were cut back, 10 bases at V and 5 bases at J, with 17 bases in the middle. CDR3 DNA sequence: TGTGCCACTAAGGTCGCGCGGTTATATGGCTACACCTTC. This translates into CATKVARLYGYTF.

The CDR3 DNA is TGTGCCAGCAGCTTGGGGGCGGGAGGGCGCACAGATACGCAGTATTTT. This translates into CASSLGAGGRTDTQYF. The chain employs TRBV5-4 and TRBJ2-3; TRBD2 matches 9 bases. Germline values: CDR1 SGHNT, CDR2 YYREEE (reference sequence). CDR3 length: 16 amino acids. J lost 1 base, V lost 0 bases, and 3 bases had no gene match.

The chain joins TRBV28 to TRBJ2-7; 7 nucleotides agree with TRBD1. With 5 bases clipped from V and 0 bases from J, the junction kept 7 bases outside the gene matches. CDR3 length: 15 residues. The germline CDR1 and CDR2 sequences are MDHEN and SYDVKM. Written as DNA, the CDR3 is TGTGCCAGCAGTGGGGACAGAAGGCGCTCCTACGAGCAGTACTTC. Encoded protein: CASSGDRRRSYEQYF.

The chain links TRBV5-4 to TRBJ1-2; D is uncertain. In germline, CDR1 is SGHNT, CDR2 YYREEE (reference sequence). The CDR3 consists of 14 residues. The V gene lost 4 bases and the J gene lost 4 bases, with 14 bases spanning the gap. In DNA form, the CDR3 reads TGTGCCAGCAGCGTGAGACCGGATTCCTATGGCTACACCTTC. This sequence encodes CASSVRPDSYGYTF.

J is TRBJ1-6 and V is TRBV18; no reliable D call. Germline loops: CDR1 KGHSH, CDR2 LQKENI. V lost 3 bases and J 8 bases, leaving 17 bases between the germline ends. The CDR3 totals 16 residues. This chain's CDR3 is CASSPLLTSADSPLHF. The CDR3 DNA reads as TGTGCCAGCTCACCCCTTTTGACATCGGCCGATTCACCCCTCCACTTT.

This chain joins TRBV2 and TRBJ1-5; D unclear. V was cut by 7 bases and J by 0 bases, with 13 bases left in between. There are 15 residues in the CDR3. Germline V CDR1 and CDR2: SNHLY, FYNNEI. The CDR3 spells CASKAGTLSNQPQHF. CDR3 in DNA: TGTGCCAGCAAGGCGGGAACACTTAGCAATCAGCCCCAGCATTTT.

V gene TRBV12-3 or TRBV12-4 combines with J gene TRBJ2-7; 10 bases map to TRBD1. V was pared by 5 bases and J by 5 bases, with 3 bases of the junction left unmatched. This CDR3 contains 13 residues. DNA of the CDR3: TGTGCCAGCAGTGGGGACAGGGGAAACGAGCAGTACTTC. This encodes CASSGDRGNEQYF.

The rearrangement uses TRBV6-1 and TRBJ1-1; D not certain. The CDR3 totals 16 residues. With 2 bases removed from V and 0 bases from J, the gap between germline ends came to 13 bases. In germline, CDR1 is MNHNS, CDR2 SASEGT. The CDR3 region is CASSEKYSLMNTEAFF. The CDR3, as DNA: TGTGCCAGCAGTGAAAAGTACAGCCTAATGAACACTGAAGCTTTCTTT.

V and J are TRBV29-1 and TRBJ1-2, with a tentative D call TRBD1 (6 bases). Germline V gene sequence: CDR1 SQVTM, CDR2 ANQGSEA. This CDR3 comprises 13 residues. Trimming took 4 bases from V and 5 from J, leaving 14 bases between them. Here the CDR3 reads CSVATGHSYGYTF. In nucleotides, the CDR3 is TGCAGCGTTGCCACAGGGCATTCGTATGGCTACACCTTC.

V usage is TRBV4-1 and J usage is TRBJ2-1, with TRBD2 as a possible D gene (6 bases). The CDR3 runs 15 residues. The germline CDR1 and CDR2 sequences are MGHRA and YSYEKL. V was cut by 1 base and J by 3 bases, with 10 bases left in between. The CDR3 DNA sequence: TGCGCCAGCAGCCAAGTTACTAGCCGCTACAATGAGCAGTTCTTC. This encodes CASSQVTSRYNEQFF.

This clone has just one count. The rearrangement joins TRBV19 to TRBJ1-3; D is unclear. CDR1 and CDR2 from the germline V gene are LNHDA and SQIVND (reference sequence). V lost 3 bases and J lost 4, with 10 bases in between. The CDR3 consists of 14 residues. CDR3 amino acids: CASSIWAVGNTIYF. The CDR3 DNA reads TGTGCCAGTAGTATTTGGGCAGTCGGAAACACCATATATTTT.

This clone is a singleton in its sample. This rearrangement joins TRBV6-1 to TRBJ1-2; D uncertain. Germline CDR1 and CDR2: MNHNS and SASEGT. The V gene lost 1 base and the J gene lost 7 bases, with 13 bases spanning the gap. The CDR3 has 14 residues. The CDR3 region has the DNA TGTGCCAGCAGTGAAGTGGTACTGGGTCGTGGCTACACCTTC. It translates to CASSEVVLGRGYTF.